Sample share makes the clone carrying this T cell receptor (delta chain) large. The data belong to a study of gamma-delta chains in newborns, infants, children. TCRdb reapplied CATT to the reads. Among about 3,000 delta-chain clones listed, 10% were seen once. The sequence came from a child who was a newborn, infant or young child, either healthy, febrile or measles-vaccinated (not recorded which). Sequenced input: blood.

The chain's CDR3 is CACDPLGGPLTAQLFF. For the CDR3, the DNA is TGTGCCTGTGACCCTCTGGGGGGCCCTTTGACAGCACAACTCTTCTTT. The chain employs TRDV2 and TRDJ2, with 7 bases lining up with TRDD3. V lost 3 bases, J lost 0 bases, and 6 bases stayed unmatched. Germline CDR1 reads GEAIGNYY; CDR2 reads EKD. This CDR3 is built from 16 residues.